These T cell receptor beta chains were read from a single sample in a study of glioma-infiltrating T cells after dendritic cell vaccination. TCRdb's table, derived via immunoSEQ multiplex PCR, lists solely in-frame clones and lacks some. The table shows 100,000 or so clones, with 65% to 85% occurring only once. Sequences were derived from blood, sampled after dendritic cell vaccination. The receptors were sampled from a human donor with glioblastoma. Both conserved end residues are part of each CDR3.

TRBJ2-1,12,TRBV10-2,CAVGGPRNEQFF
TRBJ1-1,15,TRBV4-2,CASSVNGQGNTEAFF
TRBJ2-7,13,TRBV5-1,CASSPGQTDEQYF
TRBJ2-1,15,TRBV30,CAWMGLGRVGDEQFF
TRBJ2-7,17,TRBV5-4,CASSLSVGTSGGSEQYF
TRBJ2-2,17,TRBV28,CASAGQGALPSTGELFF
TRBJ2-1,14,TRBV6-5,CASSSPDRYNEQFF
TRBJ1-2,16,TRBV6-5,CASSSPGTVGNYGYTF
TRBJ2-3,11,TRBV14,CASSQRDTQYF
TRBJ1-1,13,TRBV27,CASEGVGRTEAFF
TRBJ2-7,15,TRBV6-1,CASSPSAGTWVEQYF
TRBJ1-1,14,TRBV15,CATSRGAGVTEAFF
TRBJ1-2,16,TRBV5-1,CASSLGNVGGAKGYTF
.,14,TRBV29-1,CSVVVPGGYYEQYF
TRBJ1-1,14,TRBV5-1,CASSLIGQGTEAFF
TRBJ1-2,15,TRBV19,CASSTRDRGLYGYTF
TRBJ1-1,12,TRBV5-6,CASEPPGQVAFF
TRBJ1-2,14,TRBV5-5,CASSLRDRPWGYTF
TRBJ1-2,16,TRBV11-2,CASSHLVRAGRHGYTF
TRBJ2-2,16,TRBV5-1,CASSVGLQTFPGELFF
TRBJ1-2,18,TRBV5-1,CASSPGGGQTYYNYGYTF
TRBJ2-5,15,TRBV5-1,CASSFGTTKGETQYF
TRBJ2-1,15,TRBV5-1,CASSIGVDVGNEQFF
TRBJ1-5,16,TRBV28,CASSSPRQGTYQPQHF
TRBJ2-2,15,TRBV5-8,CASSLLGLLNGELFF
TRBJ1-1,13,TRBV9,CASSVGARGEAFF
TRBJ1-1,12,TRBV27,CGAGTGHTEAFF
TRBJ2-7,15,TRBV19,CASSIMTGSGYEQYF
TRBJ1-1,14,TRBV7-9,CASSLPKMNTEAFF
TRBJ2-7,15,TRBV11-2,CASSLEATGTYEQYF
TRBJ1-2,17,TRBV27,CASSLSGTGPENYGYTF
TRBJ1-6,15,TRBV30,CALQGDRANNSPLHF
TRBJ2-2,19,TRBV30,CAWSVQGGLAGSATGELFF
TRBJ1-5,14,TRBV6-5,CASSYSSGVQPQHF
TRBJ1-6,16,TRBV27,CASSLGAGYYNSPLHF
TRBJ1-4,15,TRBV9,CASSAGGTGSEKLFF
TRBJ1-3,15,TRBV15,CATSRAAYGMNTIYF
TRBJ1-6,17,TRBV10-2,CASSERVLGQVNSPLHF
TRBJ1-4,15,TRBV25-1,CASSRKEGPGEKLFF
TRBJ2-1,15,TRBV28,CASSSGLAGVDEQFF
TRBJ1-2,14,TRBV18,CASSPPGDSYGYTF
TRBJ2-7,15,TRBV30,CAWSYRTGGHYEQYF
TRBJ1-2,13,TRBV29-1,CSVEDLDRNGYTF
TRBJ1-5,13,TRBV5-1,CASSDRPDQPQHF
TRBJ1-2,16,TRBV6-1,CASSEGLGQGRNGYTF
TRBJ2-1,16,TRBV5-8,CASSLGTRSSYNEQFF
TRBJ1-5,14,TRBV30,CAWSASFQEQPQHF
TRBJ1-2,15,TRBV2,CASSGGQGPLYGYTF
TRBJ1-2,14,TRBV5-1,CASSLAGETDGYTF
TRBJ1-2,13,TRBV5-6,CASSLYIGGGYTF
TRBJ2-7,14,TRBV19,CASTLTSGSYEQYF
TRBJ1-5,15,TRBV7-2,CASSLHGSSNQPQHF
TRBJ2-7,14,TRBV6-6,CASSYSGGPYEQYF
TRBJ1-2,13,TRBV10-3,CATSGQHNYGYTF